This T cell receptor beta chain was recorded in a study of siplizumab effects on memory and regulatory T cells. V was shortened by 4 bases and J by 6 bases, with 13 bases between the two germline ends. The CDR3 runs 14 residues. Looked up from germline, CDR1 is SNHLY and CDR2 is FYNNEI. This clone was seen only a few times. Its specificity is unknown. Produced via immunoSEQ multiplex PCR; TCRdb's table is partial and in-frame only. This sample yields 90,000 to 110,000 clones, of which roughly nine tenths are seen a single time; roughly 0.75% belongs to the top ten. Study-wide points: Under siplizumab, alloreactive sequences traced to unstimulated CD4+ memory cells were significantly reduced.

Sequenced input: Tregs sorted from blood. V gene TRBV2 combines with J gene TRBJ1-5; D is perhaps TRBD1 (6 bases). The receptor's source is a human donor in good health. The CDR3, as DNA: TGTGCCAGCAGTGGGGACAACATGGGTCAGCCCCAGCATTTT. It encodes CASSGDNMGQPQHF. Looking up the rest from reference TRBV2 and TRBJ1-5 gives the full variable domain: EPEVTQTPSHQVTQMGQEVILRCVPISNHLYFYWYRQILGQKVEFLVSFYNNEISEKSEIFDDQFSVERPDGSNFTLKIRSTKLEDSAMYFCASSGDNMGQPQHFGDGTRLSIL.